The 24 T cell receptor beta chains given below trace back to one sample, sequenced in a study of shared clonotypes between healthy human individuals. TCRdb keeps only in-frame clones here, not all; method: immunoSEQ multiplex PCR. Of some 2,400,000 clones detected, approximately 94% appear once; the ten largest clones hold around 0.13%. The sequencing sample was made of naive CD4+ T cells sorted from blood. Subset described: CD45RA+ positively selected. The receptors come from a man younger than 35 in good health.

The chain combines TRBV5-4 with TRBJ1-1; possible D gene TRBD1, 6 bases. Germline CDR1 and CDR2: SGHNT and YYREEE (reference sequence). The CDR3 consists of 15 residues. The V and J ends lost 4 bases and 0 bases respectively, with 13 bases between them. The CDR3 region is CASSVDSIMNTEAFF. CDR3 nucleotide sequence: TGTGCCAGCAGCGTGGACAGCATCATGAACACTGAAGCTTTCTTT.

The CDR3 nucleotides are TGTGCCAGCAGCTCAAACTCCGGGACCGTCAAGCCCTACGAGCAGTACTTC. Its translation is CASSSNSGTVKPYEQYF. This rearrangement joins TRBV21-1 to TRBJ2-7. TRBV21-1 is deemed a pseudogene. The CDR3 loop spans 17 amino acids.

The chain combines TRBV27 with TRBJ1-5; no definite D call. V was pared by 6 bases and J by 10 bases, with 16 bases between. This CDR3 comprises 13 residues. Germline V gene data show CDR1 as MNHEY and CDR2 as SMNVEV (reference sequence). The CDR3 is CASSPTAWGPQHF. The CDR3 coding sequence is TGTGCCAGCAGCCCTACTGCTTGGGGTCCCCAGCATTTT.

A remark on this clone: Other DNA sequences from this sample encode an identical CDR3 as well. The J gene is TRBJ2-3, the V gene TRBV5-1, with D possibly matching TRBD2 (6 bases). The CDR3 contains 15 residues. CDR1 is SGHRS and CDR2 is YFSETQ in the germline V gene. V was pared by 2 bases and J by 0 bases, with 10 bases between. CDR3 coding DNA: TGCGCCAGCAGCTTTGGGGGGAGAAGCACAGATACGCAGTATTTT. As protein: CASSFGGRSTDTQYF.

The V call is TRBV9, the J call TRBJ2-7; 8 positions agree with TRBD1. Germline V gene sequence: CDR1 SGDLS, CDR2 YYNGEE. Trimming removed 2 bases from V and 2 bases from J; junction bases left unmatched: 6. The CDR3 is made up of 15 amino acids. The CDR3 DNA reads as TGTGCCAGCAGCGTGGGACAGGAAATTCCCTACGAGCAGTACTTC. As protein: CASSVGQEIPYEQYF.

CDR3 loop: CASRTFTSALDTQYF. The CDR3 region has the DNA TGTGCCAGCAGGACCTTTACTAGCGCCCTAGATACGCAGTATTTT. The chain employs TRBV6-1 and TRBJ2-3; 7 nucleotides line up with TRBD2. Germline V lookup: CDR1 MNHNS, CDR2 SASEGT. V lost 6 bases and J lost 5; bases outside the gene matches: 11. This CDR3 has 15 amino acids.

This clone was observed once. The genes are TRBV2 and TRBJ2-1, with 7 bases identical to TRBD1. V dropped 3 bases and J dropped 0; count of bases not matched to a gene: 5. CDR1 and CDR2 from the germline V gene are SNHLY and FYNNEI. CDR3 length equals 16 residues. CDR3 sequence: CASSDQGVSSYNEQFF. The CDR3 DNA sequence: TGTGCCAGCAGTGACCAGGGGGTAAGCTCCTACAATGAGCAGTTCTTC.

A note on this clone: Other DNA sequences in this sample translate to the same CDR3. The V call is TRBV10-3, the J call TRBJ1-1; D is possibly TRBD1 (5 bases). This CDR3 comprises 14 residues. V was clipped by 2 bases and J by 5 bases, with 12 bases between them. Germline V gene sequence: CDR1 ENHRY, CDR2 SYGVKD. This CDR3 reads CAISEEGRRTEAFF. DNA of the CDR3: TGTGCCATCAGTGAGGAGGGGAGGAGAACTGAAGCTTTCTTT.

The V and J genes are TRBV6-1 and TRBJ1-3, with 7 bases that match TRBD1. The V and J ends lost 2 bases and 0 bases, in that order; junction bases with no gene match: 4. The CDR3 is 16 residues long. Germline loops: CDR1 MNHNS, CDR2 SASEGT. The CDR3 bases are TGTGCCAGCAGTGAAACAGGGGATCTCTCTGGAAACACCATATATTTT. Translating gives CASSETGDLSGNTIYF.

The CDR3 nucleotides read TGTGCCAGCAGCTCCGCACAGGGTCTCCCTGGAAACACCATATATTTT. Translation: CASSSAQGLPGNTIYF. This sequence joins TRBV9 and TRBJ1-3, with D maybe TRBD1 (6 bases). V was cut by 4 bases and J by 2 bases, with 16 bases left in between. CDR1 SGDLS and CDR2 YYNGEE come from the germline V gene. There are 16 residues in the CDR3.

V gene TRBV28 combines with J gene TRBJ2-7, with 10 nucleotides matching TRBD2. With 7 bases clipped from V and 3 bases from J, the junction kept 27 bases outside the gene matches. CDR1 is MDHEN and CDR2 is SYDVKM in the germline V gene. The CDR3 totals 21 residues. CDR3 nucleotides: TGTGCCAGCACCCACCCGGTGGGAAAGGCGCCTAGCGGGGGCCGCCGCTACGAGCAGTACTTC. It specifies CASTHPVGKAPSGGRRYEQYF.

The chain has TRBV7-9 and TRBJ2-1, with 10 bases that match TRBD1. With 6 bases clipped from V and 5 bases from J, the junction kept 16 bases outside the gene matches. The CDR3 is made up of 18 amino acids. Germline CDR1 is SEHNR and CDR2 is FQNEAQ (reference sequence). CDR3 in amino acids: CASRLSRTGTGAHNEQFF. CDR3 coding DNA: TGTGCCAGCAGGTTAAGCAGGACCGGGACAGGGGCACACAATGAGCAGTTCTTC.

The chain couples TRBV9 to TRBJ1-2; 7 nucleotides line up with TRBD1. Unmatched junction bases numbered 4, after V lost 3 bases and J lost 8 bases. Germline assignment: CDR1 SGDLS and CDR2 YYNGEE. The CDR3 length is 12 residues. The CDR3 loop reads CASSEDRNGYTF. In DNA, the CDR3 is TGTGCCAGCAGCGAGGACAGGAACGGCTACACCTTC.

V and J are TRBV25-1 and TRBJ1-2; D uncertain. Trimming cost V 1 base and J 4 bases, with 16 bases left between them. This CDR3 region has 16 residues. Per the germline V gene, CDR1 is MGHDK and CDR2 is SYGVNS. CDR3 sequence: CASSESRTRFSYGYTF. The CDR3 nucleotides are TGTGCCAGCAGTGAATCTAGAACCAGATTTTCCTATGGCTACACCTTC.

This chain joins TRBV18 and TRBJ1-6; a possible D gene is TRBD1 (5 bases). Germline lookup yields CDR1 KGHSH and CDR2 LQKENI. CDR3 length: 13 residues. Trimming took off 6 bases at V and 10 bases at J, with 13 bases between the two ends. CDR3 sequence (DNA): TGTGCCAGCTCTGCAGGGTTAGACTCACCCCTCCACTTT. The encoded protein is CASSAGLDSPLHF.

The CDR3 here is CASSFRDYTDTQYF. DNA for the CDR3: TGTGCCAGTAGTTTCCGGGACTACACAGATACGCAGTATTTT. The chain couples TRBV19 to TRBJ2-3; 7 nucleotides match TRBD2. Trimming removed 5 bases from V and 2 bases from J; junction bases left unmatched: 4. The CDR3 extends over 14 amino acids. In germline, CDR1 is LNHDA, CDR2 SQIVND (reference sequence).

For the CDR3, the DNA is TGTGCCAGCAGCTTAGGGGGGCAAAAAGAGAAACTGTTTTTT. Amino acid sequence: CASSLGGQKEKLFF. The V gene is TRBV11-2, the J gene TRBJ1-4; D possibly corresponds to TRBD1 (6 bases). V was pared by 1 base and J by 11 bases, with 14 bases between. The CDR3 has 14 amino acids. Germline V gene lookup returns CDR1 SGHAT and CDR2 FQNNGV.

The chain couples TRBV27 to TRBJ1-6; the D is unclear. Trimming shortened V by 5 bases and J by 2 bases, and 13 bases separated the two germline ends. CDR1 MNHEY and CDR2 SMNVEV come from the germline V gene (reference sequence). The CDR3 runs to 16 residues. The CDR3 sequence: CASSRAREPYNSPLHF. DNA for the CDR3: TGTGCCAGCAGTAGGGCGAGGGAACCCTATAATTCACCCCTCCACTTT.

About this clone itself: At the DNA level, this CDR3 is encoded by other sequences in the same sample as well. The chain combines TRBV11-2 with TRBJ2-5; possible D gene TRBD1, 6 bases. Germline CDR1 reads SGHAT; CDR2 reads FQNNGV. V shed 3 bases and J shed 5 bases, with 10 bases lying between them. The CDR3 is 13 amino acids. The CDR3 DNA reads TGTGCCAGCAGCTTGGGCGACAGGGAGACCCAGTACTTC. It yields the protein CASSLGDRETQYF.

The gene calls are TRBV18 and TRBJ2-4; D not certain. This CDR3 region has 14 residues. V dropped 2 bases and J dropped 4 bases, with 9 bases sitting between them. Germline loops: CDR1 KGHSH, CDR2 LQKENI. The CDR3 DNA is TGTGCCAGCTCACCAGGGGATGCGAAAAACATTCAGTACTTC. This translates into CASSPGDAKNIQYF.

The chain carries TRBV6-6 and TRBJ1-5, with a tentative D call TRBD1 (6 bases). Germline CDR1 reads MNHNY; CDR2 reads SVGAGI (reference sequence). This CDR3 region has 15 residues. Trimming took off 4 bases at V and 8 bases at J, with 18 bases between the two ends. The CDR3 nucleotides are TGTGCCAGCAGTTCAGTAACAGGGACATCCAAGCCCCAGCATTTT. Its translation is CASSSVTGTSKPQHF.

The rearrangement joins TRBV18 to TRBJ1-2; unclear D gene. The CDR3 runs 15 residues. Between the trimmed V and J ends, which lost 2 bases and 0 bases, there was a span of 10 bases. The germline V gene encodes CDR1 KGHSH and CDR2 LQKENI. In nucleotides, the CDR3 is TGTGCCAGCTCACCAACGGCAGACTCTAACTATGGCTACACCTTC. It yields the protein CASSPTADSNYGYTF.

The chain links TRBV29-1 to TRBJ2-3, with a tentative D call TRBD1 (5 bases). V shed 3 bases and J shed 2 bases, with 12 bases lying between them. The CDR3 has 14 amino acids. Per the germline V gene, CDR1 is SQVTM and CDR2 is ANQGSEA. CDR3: CSVDGRAATDTQYF. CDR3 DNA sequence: TGCAGCGTTGACGGCAGGGCCGCCACAGATACGCAGTATTTT.

CDR3: CASSLLTGEETQYF. The DNA of the CDR3 is TGCGCCAGCAGCTTATTGACAGGCGAAGAGACCCAGTACTTC. The J gene is TRBJ2-5, the V gene TRBV5-1; D perhaps matches TRBD1 (6 bases). The CDR3 sequence is 14 residues long. The V end was cut by 2 bases, the J end by 3 bases, with 11 bases between. Germline-derived CDR1 and CDR2 are SGHRS and YFSETQ.